This T cell receptor beta chain appears in the sequencing data of a study of CD8 T cells in ankylosing spondylitis. TCRdb ran MiXCR on the 5' RACE reads and lists one entry per CDR3 protein. This table has roughly 370,000 distinct CDR3 sequences, around 22% appearing once. Study-wide points: Roughly eight highly homologous variants made up a TCR beta motif that seemed to typify ankylosing spondylitis blood.

The CDR3 is made up of 15 amino acids. In germline, CDR1 is KGHDR, CDR2 SFDVKD. The V gene lost 4 bases and the J gene lost 3 bases, with 12 bases spanning the gap. A note on this clonotype: No antigen is known for it.

The sample consisted of blood, either unsorted or a sorted T cell fraction (not recorded which). The chain recombines TRBV24-1 with TRBJ1-5; D ambiguous. This clonotype originated in a male donor with ankylosing spondylitis. The CDR3 sequence: CATSENGEVNQPQHF. The CDR3 nucleotides are TGTGCCACCAGTGAGAATGGGGAGGTCAATCAGCCCCAGCATTTT.